This T cell receptor beta chain derives from a study of radiation and T cells in renal cell carcinoma. General study results and limits: Top tumor clonotypes rose in blood 2 weeks post-radiation, then contracted.

Data came from immunoSEQ multiplex PCR; TCRdb stores just in-frame clones and leaves some out. Altogether approximately 120,000 clones are present, around 80% being singletons, with the ten largest covering roughly 5%. With respect to this clone: The target antigen is unknown.

V was pared by 4 bases and J by 0 bases, with 14 bases between. The CDR3 runs 16 residues. In germline, CDR1 is SGHRS, CDR2 YFSETQ. Time point reported: blood 2 weeks post-SBRT. Treatment in this sample: 15 Gy SBRT to primary tumor, nephrectomy 4 weeks later. This chain joins TRBV5-1 and TRBJ2-1; D is possibly TRBD1 or TRBD2 (5 bases each). The receptor was isolated from a man aged 45-60 years with renal cell carcinoma. The sequencing here drew on blood, taken from a patient whose treatment included radiotherapy and nephrectomy. The CDR3 DNA sequence: TGCGCCAGCAGCGCCGGGGCGCAAAGCTCCTACAATGAGCAGTTCTTC. As protein: CASSAGAQSSYNEQFF.